This TCR beta chain is from a study of blood T cell repertoires in COVID-19. The CDR3 runs to 15 residues. V dropped 7 bases and J dropped 0 bases, with 13 bases sitting between them. Germline assignment: CDR1 MDHEN and CDR2 SYDVKM. In the authors' methods: Estimated nucleated cell counts came from reference gene primer amplification. Generated by immunoSEQ multiplex PCR, the TCRdb table keeps only in-frame clones and is missing some. V, J and clone size reflect that table, while D and trimming were determined from the DNA. The sample consists of approximately 110,000 clones, about 75% of them appearing once.

The chain carries TRBV28 and TRBJ1-5, with D perhaps TRBD1 (6 bases). The TCR originated in a woman in her seventies with acute or convalescent COVID-19. Material for sequencing was peripheral blood. The CDR3 is CASTVNRVSNQPQHF. CDR3 DNA: TGTGCCAGCACCGTCAACAGGGTTAGCAATCAGCCCCAGCATTTT.